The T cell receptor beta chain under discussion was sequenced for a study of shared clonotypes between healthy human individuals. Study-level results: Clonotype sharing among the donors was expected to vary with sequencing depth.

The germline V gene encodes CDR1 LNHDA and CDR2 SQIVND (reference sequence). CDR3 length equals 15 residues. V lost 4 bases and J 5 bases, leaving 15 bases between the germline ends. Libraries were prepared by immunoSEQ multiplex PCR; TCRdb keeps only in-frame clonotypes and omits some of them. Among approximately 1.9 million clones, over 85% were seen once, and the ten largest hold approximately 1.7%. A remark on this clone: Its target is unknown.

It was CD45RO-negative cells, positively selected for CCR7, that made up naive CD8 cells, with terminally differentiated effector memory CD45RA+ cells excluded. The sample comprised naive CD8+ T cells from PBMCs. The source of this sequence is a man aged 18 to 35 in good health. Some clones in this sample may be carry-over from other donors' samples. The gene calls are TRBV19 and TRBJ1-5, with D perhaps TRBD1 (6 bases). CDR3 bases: TGTGCCAGTAGTAGCCTTACGGGGGCGGATCAGCCCCAGCATTTT. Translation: CASSSLTGADQPQHF.